This T cell receptor (beta chain) was identified in a study of blood T cell repertoires in COVID-19. Study background: Spain, Italy and the United States supplied samples that represented acute and convalescent COVID-19. Nucleic acid was either cDNA or gDNA, and it came from T cells, B-cell-depleted T cells, or PBMCs.

V shed 6 bases, J shed 3 bases, and the junction held 2 bases outside the gene matches. The CDR3 spans 12 residues. The V gene's germline CDR1 is SNHLY and CDR2 FYNNEI. Original processing methods: Researchers report that nucleated cell counts were estimated from reference gene primer amplification. The data were produced by immunoSEQ multiplex PCR, yet TCRdb's version contains in-frame clones alone and is incomplete. V and J calls plus clone size are reproduced from that table; the DNA served to infer D and trimming. The sample contains over 85,000 clones, around nine tenths of which appear only once.

The sample consisted of peripheral blood. The receptor comes from a man aged 50-60 years with active or convalescent COVID-19. The genes are TRBV2 and TRBJ2-7; 7 bases map to TRBD1. CDR3 sequence: CASSRQGYEQYV. CDR3 DNA sequence: TGTGCCAGCAGCCGACAGGGCTACGAGCAGTACGTC.